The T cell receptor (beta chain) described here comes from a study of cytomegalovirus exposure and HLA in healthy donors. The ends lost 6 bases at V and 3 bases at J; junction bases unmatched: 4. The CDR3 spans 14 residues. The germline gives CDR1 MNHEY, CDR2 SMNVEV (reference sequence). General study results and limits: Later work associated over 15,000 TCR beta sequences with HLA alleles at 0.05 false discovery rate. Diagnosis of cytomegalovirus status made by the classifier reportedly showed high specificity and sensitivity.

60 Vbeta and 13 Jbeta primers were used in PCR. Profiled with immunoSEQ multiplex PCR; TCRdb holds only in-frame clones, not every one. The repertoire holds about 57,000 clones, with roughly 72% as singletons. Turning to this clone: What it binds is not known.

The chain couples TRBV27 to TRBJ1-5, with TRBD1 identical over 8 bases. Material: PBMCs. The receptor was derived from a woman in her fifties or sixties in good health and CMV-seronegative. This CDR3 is CASRQGVNNQPQHF. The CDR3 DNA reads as TGTGCCAGCAGACAGGGGGTAAACAATCAGCCCCAGCATTTT.